A selection of T cell receptor beta chains follows, all from one sample in a study of T cell responses to AZD1222 COVID-19 vaccine. Produced via immunoSEQ multiplex PCR; TCRdb's table is partial and in-frame only. The sample contains 80,000 to 95,000 clones, 92% of which appear only once. The input for sequencing was peripheral blood, taken on day 0 of AZD1222 vaccination. Receptors were obtained from an adult in good health. Both conserved end residues are part of each CDR3. Fields, in order: J gene, D gene, clone size, V gene, CDR3 protein, CDR3 DNA. A D gene is named only where the DNA matches it firmly. Not all rows give a size; the values are once, few, many and, for expanded clones, a class.

TRBJ2-5 NA NA TRBV23-1 CASSQSFLADGETQYF TGCGCCAGCAGTCAATCGTTTTTGGCGGATGGGGAGACCCAGTACTTC
TRBJ1-1 NA once TRBV19 CASSISTRTEAFF TGTGCCAGTAGTATAAGCACGCGCACTGAAGCTTTCTTT
TRBJ1-6 NA NA TRBV28 CASRPQGRRNSPLHF TGTGCCAGCAGGCCTCAGGGGAGGCGTAATTCACCCCTCCACTTT
TRBJ2-1 TRBD2 NA TRBV11-2 CASKRAGVTEQFF TGTGCCAGCAAGCGAGCGGGAGTCACTGAGCAGTTCTTC
TRBJ2-5 NA NA TRBV5-6 CASSLTDGETQYF TGTGCCAGCAGCTTGACCGACGGGGAGACCCAGTACTTC
TRBJ1-5 NA NA TRBV28 CASSPSKKIIGAQHF TGTGCCAGCAGTCCCTCGAAAAAGATTATCGGGGCCCAGCATTTT
TRBJ2-7 TRBD1 once TRBV24-1 CATQDRATYEQYF TGTGCCACCCAGGACAGGGCGACCTACGAGCAGTACTTC
TRBJ2-5 NA NA TRBV5-1 CASSFMSVNQETQYF TGCGCCAGCAGCTTTATGAGCGTAAACCAAGAGACCCAGTACTTC
TRBJ2-7 TRBD2 NA TRBV5-5 CASSLRGQGREGEYEQYF TGTGCCAGCAGCCTGAGGGGCCAGGGGCGGGAGGGTGAGTACGAGCAGTACTTC
TRBJ1-2 TRBD1 NA TRBV7-9 CASSPRDRAYGYTF TGTGCCAGCAGCCCTCGGGACAGGGCCTATGGCTACACCTTC
TRBJ2-1 NA NA TRBV19 CASSMSYNEQFF TGTGCCAGTAGTATGAGTTACAATGAGCAGTTCTTC
TRBJ1-4 NA NA TRBV7-6 CASSLGGGKSGEKLFF TGTGCCAGCAGCTTAGGCGGGGGGAAATCGGGTGAAAAACTGTTTTTT
TRBJ2-7 NA NA TRBV19 CASSIRLGVIYEQYF TGTGCCAGTAGTATACGCTTGGGGGTGATCTACGAGCAGTACTTC
TRBJ1-2 TRBD1 NA TRBV28 CASSLRDRGYGYTF TGTGCCAGCAGTCTAAGGGACAGAGGCTATGGCTACACCTTC
TRBJ2-7 NA NA TRBV5-1 CASSLGQGGQYF TGCGCCAGCAGCTTGGGACAGGGAGGGCAGTACTTC
TRBJ2-5 TRBD2 NA TRBV7-2 CASSLFNPLLAPGETQYF TGTGCCAGCAGCTTGTTTAACCCTCTACTAGCGCCGGGGGAGACCCAGTACTTC
TRBJ2-3 NA NA TRBV15 CATSTPKEGNTDTQYF TGTGCCACCAGCACCCCAAAGGAGGGGAACACAGATACGCAGTATTTT
TRBJ2-3 NA NA TRBV5-4 CASSSFGGADTQYF TGTGCCAGCAGCTCCTTTGGAGGGGCAGATACGCAGTATTTT
TRBJ2-5 TRBD1 NA TRBV7-3 CASSYQGGGREETQYF TGTGCCAGCAGCTACCAAGGGGGCGGAAGGGAAGAGACCCAGTACTTC
TRBJ2-1 NA NA TRBV19 CASRQQRGNQGNEQFF TGTGCCAGTAGGCAACAGCGAGGTAATCAGGGCAATGAGCAGTTCTTC
TRBJ2-7 TRBD2 NA TRBV4-2 CASSLAGTSDSSYEQYF TGTGCCAGCAGCCTTGCCGGGACTAGCGACTCTTCCTACGAGCAGTACTTC
TRBJ2-7 TRBD1 NA TRBV7-9 CASSGQGTTYEQYF TGTGCCAGCTCTGGACAGGGGACCACCTACGAGCAGTACTTC
TRBJ2-7 TRBD2 NA TRBV14 CASSKIQRDYEQYF TGTGCCAGCAGTAAAATCCAGCGGGACTACGAGCAGTACTTC
TRBJ2-1 NA NA TRBV15 CATSRVGATQFF TGTGCCACCAGCAGAGTTGGCGCCACTCAGTTCTTC
TRBJ2-2 NA NA TRBV7-2 CASSLDSFGRGFSGELFF TGTGCCAGCAGCTTAGACAGTTTTGGCAGGGGTTTTTCCGGGGAGCTGTTTTTT